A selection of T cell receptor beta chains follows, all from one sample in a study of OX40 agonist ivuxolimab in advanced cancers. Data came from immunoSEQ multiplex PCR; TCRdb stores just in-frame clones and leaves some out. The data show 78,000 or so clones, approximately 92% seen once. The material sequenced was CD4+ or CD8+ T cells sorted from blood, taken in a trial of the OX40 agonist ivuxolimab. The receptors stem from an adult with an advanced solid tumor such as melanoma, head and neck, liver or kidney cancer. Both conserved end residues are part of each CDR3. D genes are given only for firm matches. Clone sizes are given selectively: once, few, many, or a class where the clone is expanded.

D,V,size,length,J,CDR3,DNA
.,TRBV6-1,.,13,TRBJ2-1,CAADTLSYNEQFF,TGTGCCGCGGACACGCTCTCCTACAATGAGCAGTTCTTC
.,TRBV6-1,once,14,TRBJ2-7,CASSLGRNSYEQYF,TGTGCCAGCAGCCTCGGACGGAACTCCTACGAGCAGTACTTC
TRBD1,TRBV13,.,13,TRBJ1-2,CASSLEGANGCTF,TGTGCCAGCAGCTTAGAGGGGGCAAATGGCTGCACCTTC
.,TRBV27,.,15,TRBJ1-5,CASSNGVRGNQPQHF,TGTGCCAGCAGTAACGGGGTTCGGGGCAATCAGCCCCAGCATTTT
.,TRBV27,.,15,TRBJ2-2,CASSSSRGNTGELFF,TGTGCCAGCAGTTCCTCCCGGGGAAACACCGGGGAGCTGTTTTTT
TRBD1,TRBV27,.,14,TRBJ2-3,CASRTGVGTDTQYF,TGTGCCAGCAGGACAGGGGTAGGCACAGATACGCAGTATTTT
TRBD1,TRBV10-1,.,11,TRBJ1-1,CASRGTGEAFF,TGCGCCAGCAGAGGGACAGGGGAGGCTTTCTTT
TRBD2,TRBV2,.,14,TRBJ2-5,CAREAAGDQETQYF,TGTGCTCGGGAGGCAGCGGGGGACCAAGAGACCCAGTACTTC
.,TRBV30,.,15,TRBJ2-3,CAWSVLIGSTDTQYF,TGTGCCTGGAGTGTACTAATAGGTAGCACAGATACGCAGTATTTT
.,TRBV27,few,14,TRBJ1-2,CASSLSYGNYGYTF,TGTGCCAGCAGTTTATCTTACGGAAACTATGGCTACACCTTC
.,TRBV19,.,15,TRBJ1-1,CASSISGAGNTEAFF,TGTGCCAGTAGTATATCGGGGGCTGGTAACACTGAAGCTTTCTTT
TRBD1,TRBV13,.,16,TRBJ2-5,CASSWATGGLEETQYF,TGTGCCAGCAGCTGGGCGACAGGGGGTTTAGAAGAGACCCAGTACTTC
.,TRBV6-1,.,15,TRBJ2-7,CASSEAGSAPYEQYF,TGTGCCAGCAGTGAAGCGGGCTCAGCCCCCTACGAGCAGTACTTC
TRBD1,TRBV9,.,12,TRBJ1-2,CASRQQGYGYTF,TGTGCCAGCAGGCAACAGGGGTATGGCTACACCTTC
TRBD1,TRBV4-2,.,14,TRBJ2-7,CASSPGQGHYEQYF,TGTGCCAGCAGCCCGGGACAGGGCCACTACGAGCAGTACTTC
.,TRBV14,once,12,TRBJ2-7,CASSLVPGEQYF,TGTGCCAGCAGCCTGGTCCCGGGAGAGCAGTACTTC
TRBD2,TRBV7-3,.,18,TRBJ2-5,CASSPGPWTSGLEGAQYF,TGTGCCAGCAGCCCCGGGCCCTGGACTAGCGGGCTCGAGGGGGCCCAGTACTTC
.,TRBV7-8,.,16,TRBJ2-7,CASSIPRDRSSYEQYF,TGTGCCAGCAGCATTCCCCGGGACCGGAGCTCCTACGAGCAGTACTTC
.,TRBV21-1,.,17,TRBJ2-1,CAIGGLAGGLVDNEQFF,TGTGCCATCGGAGGACTAGCGGGGGGGTTGGTCGACAATGAGCAGTTCTTC
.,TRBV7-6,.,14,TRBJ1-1,CASSLIQRDTEAFF,TGTGCCAGCAGCTTAATACAAAGGGACACTGAAGCTTTCTTT
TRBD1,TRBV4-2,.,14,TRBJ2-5,CATRPGDRSETQYF,TGTGCCACCAGGCCTGGGGACAGGTCAGAGACCCAGTACTTC
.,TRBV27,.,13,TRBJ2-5,CASSVIAEETQYF,TGTGCCAGCAGTGTAATAGCGGAAGAGACCCAGTACTTC
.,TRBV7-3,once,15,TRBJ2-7,CASSLTGTGIYEQYF,TGTGCCAGCAGCTTAACCGGGACCGGGATCTACGAGCAGTACTTC
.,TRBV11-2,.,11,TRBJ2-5,CASSLGSESYF,TGTGCCAGCAGCTTAGGGTCAGAGTCGTACTTC
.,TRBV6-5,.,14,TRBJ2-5,CASSYFGPEETQYF,TGTGCCAGCAGTTACTTCGGACCAGAAGAGACCCAGTACTTC
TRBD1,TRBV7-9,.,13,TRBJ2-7,CASTGDRGYEQYF,TGTGCCAGCACCGGGGACAGAGGTTACGAGCAGTACTTC
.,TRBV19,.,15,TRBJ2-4,CASSMIDFAKNIQYF,TGTGCCAGTAGTATGATAGATTTTGCCAAAAACATTCAGTACTTC
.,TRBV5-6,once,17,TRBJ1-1,CASSPYLDGAMNTEAFF,TGTGCCAGCAGCCCCTACCTTGACGGGGCGATGAACACTGAAGCTTTCTTT
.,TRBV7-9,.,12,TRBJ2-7,CASSLAGDGQYF,TGTGCCAGCAGCTTAGCAGGGGACGGGCAGTACTTC
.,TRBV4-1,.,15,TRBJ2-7,CASSSTPGPTYEQYF,TGCGCCAGCAGCTCAACTCCTGGACCGACCTACGAGCAGTACTTC
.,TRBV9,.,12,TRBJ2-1,CASSFSGNEQFF,TGTGCCAGCAGTTTTAGCGGCAACGAGCAGTTCTTC
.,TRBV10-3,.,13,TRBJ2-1,CAISKPGYNEQFF,TGTGCCATCAGTAAGCCCGGGTACAATGAGCAGTTCTTC
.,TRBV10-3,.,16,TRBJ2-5,CAISESGLAEQETQYF,TGTGCCATCAGTGAGTCGGGCCTGGCAGAACAAGAGACCCAGTACTTC
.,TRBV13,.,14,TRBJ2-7,CASSSRGLSYEQYF,TGTGCCAGCAGCTCCAGGGGACTCTCCTACGAGCAGTACTTC
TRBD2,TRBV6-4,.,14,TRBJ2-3,CASSDGGGTDTQYF,TGTGCCAGCAGTGACGGGGGGGGCACAGATACGCAGTATTTT
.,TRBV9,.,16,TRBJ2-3,CASSPWGALGTDTQYF,TGTGCCAGCAGCCCGTGGGGGGCCCTTGGCACAGATACGCAGTATTTT
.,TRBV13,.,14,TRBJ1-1,CASSLGGPGTEAFF,TGTGCCAGCAGCTTAGGGGGTCCGGGGACTGAAGCTTTCTTT
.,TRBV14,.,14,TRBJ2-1,CASSQEIRTHEQFF,TGTGCCAGCAGCCAAGAAATCAGGACCCATGAGCAGTTCTTC
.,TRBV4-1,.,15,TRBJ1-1,CASSQSAAVNTEAFF,TGCGCCAGCAGCCAATCCGCCGCGGTGAACACTGAAGCTTTCTTT
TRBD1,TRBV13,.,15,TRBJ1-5,CASSLGQGANQPQHF,TGTGCCAGCAGCCTCGGACAGGGGGCGAATCAGCCCCAGCATTTT
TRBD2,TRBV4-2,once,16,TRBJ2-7,CASSQSSSGGSYEQYF,TGTGCCAGCAGCCAATCCTCTAGCGGGGGATCCTACGAGCAGTACTTC
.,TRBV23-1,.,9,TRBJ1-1,CASRGEAFF,TGCGCCAGTAGGGGTGAAGCTTTCTTT